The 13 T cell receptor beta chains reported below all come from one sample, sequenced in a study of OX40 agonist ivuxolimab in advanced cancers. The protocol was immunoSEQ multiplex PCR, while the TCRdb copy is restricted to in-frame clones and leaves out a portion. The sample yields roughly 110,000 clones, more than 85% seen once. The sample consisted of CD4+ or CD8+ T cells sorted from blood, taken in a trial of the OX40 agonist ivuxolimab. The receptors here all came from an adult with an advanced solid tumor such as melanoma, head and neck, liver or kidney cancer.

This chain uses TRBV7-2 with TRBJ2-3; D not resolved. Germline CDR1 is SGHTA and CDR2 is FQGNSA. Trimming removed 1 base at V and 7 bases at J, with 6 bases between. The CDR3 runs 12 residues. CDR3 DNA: TGTGCCAGCAGCTTAGAACCTAATACGCAGTATTTT. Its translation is CASSLEPNTQYF. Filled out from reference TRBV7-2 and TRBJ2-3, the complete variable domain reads GAGVSQSPSNKVTEKGKDVELRCDPISGHTALYWYRQSLGQGLEFLIYFQGNSAPDKSGLPSDRFSAERTGGSVSTLTIQRTQQEDSAVYLCASSLEPNTQYFGPGTRLTVL.

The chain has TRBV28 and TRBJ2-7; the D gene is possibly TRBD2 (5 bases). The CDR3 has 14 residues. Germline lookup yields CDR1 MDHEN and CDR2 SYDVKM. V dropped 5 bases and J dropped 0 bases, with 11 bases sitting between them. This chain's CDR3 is CASSPRLPSYEQYF. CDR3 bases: TGTGCCAGCAGTCCACGACTACCCTCCTACGAGCAGTACTTC.

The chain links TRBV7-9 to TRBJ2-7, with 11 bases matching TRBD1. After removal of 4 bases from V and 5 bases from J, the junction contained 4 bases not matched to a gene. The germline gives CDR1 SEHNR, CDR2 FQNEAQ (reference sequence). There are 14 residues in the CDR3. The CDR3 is CASSSPGQGDEQYF. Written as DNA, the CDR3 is TGTGCCAGCAGCTCTCCGGGACAGGGGGACGAGCAGTACTTC.

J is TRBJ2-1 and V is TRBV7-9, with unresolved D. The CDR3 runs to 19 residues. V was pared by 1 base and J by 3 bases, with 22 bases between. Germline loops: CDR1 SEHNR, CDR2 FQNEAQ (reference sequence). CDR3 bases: TGTGCCAGCAGCTTAGACGGGCCAGGCGTTGCGGCCCGCTACAATGAGCAGTTCTTC. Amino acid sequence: CASSLDGPGVAARYNEQFF.

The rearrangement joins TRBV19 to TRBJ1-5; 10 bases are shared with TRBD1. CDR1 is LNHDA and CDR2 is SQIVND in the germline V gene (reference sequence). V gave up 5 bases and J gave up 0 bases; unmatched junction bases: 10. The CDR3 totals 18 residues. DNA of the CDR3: TGTGCCAGTAGTCCCCCTCCGGGACAGGGGTATAGCAATCAGCCCCAGCATTTT. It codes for CASSPPPGQGYSNQPQHF.

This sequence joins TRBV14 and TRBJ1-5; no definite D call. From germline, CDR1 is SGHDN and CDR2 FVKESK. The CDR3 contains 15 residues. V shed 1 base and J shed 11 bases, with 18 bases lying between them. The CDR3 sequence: CASSQAGSPSVAQHF. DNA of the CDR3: TGTGCCAGCAGCCAAGCGGGCAGCCCCTCAGTGGCCCAGCATTTT.

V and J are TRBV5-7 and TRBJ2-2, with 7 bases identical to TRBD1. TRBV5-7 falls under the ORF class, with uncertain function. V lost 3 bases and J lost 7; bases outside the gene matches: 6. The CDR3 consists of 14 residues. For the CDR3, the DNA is TGTGCCAGCAGCTCGCAGGGGGATCTCGGGGAGCTGTTTTTT. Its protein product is CASSSQGDLGELFF.

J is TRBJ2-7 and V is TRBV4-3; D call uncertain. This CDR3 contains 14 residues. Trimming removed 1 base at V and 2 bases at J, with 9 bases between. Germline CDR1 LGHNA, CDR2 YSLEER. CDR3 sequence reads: CASSQVGGTYEQYF. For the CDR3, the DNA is TGCGCCAGCAGCCAAGTTGGCGGAACCTACGAGCAGTACTTC.

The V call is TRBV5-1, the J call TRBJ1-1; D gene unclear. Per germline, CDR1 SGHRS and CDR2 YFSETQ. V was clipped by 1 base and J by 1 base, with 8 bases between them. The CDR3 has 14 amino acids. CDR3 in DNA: TGCGCCAGCAGCTTGTTCGACACGAACACTGAAGCTTTCTTT. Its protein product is CASSLFDTNTEAFF.

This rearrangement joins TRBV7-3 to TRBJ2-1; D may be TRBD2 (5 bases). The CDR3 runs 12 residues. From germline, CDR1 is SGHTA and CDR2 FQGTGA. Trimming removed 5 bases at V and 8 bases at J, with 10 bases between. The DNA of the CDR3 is TGTGCCAGCAGCCGACTCGGGGATGAGCAGTTCTTC. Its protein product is CASSRLGDEQFF.

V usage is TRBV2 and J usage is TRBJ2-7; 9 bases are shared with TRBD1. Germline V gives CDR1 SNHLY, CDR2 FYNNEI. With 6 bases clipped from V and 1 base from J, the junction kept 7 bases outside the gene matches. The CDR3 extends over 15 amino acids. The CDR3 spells CASSPQGAGSYEQYF. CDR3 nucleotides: TGTGCCAGCAGCCCACAGGGGGCTGGTTCCTACGAGCAGTACTTC.

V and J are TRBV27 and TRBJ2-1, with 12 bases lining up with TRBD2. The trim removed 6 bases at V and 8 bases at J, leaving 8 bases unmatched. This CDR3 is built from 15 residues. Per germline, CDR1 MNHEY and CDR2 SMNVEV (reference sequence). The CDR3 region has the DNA TGTGCCAGCAGGAACACTAGCGGGAGGAGGGATGAGCAGTTCTTC. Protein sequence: CASRNTSGRRDEQFF.

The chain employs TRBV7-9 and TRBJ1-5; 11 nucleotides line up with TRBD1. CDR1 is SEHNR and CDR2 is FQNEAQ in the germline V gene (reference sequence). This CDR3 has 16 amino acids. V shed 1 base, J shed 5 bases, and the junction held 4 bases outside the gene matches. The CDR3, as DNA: TGTGCCAGCAGCTTAGGGGGACAGGGGGTGGATCAGCCCCAGCATTTT. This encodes CASSLGGQGVDQPQHF.